One sample yielded the 8 T cell receptor beta chains listed below, sequenced in a study of shared clonotypes between healthy human individuals. Here immunoSEQ multiplex PCR was the method, and the copy in TCRdb shows in-frame clones only, minus some. This table has around 2.3 million clones, 90% to 96% appearing once. The specimen sequenced was naive CD4+ T cells sorted from blood. The subset was: CD45RA+ positively selected. All receptors derive from a man younger than 35 in good health.

V is TRBV6-5 and J is TRBJ1-1; D is ambiguous. V dropped 2 bases and J dropped 5 bases, with 9 bases sitting between them. Per the germline V gene, CDR1 is MNHEY and CDR2 is SVGAGI. There are 13 residues in the CDR3. Here the CDR3 DNA reads TGTGCCAGCAGTTACAGGCGTTCGACTGAAGCTTTCTTT. Translation gives CASSYRRSTEAFF.

The gene calls are TRBV6-5 and TRBJ1-1; D gene unclear. Germline CDR1 and CDR2: MNHEY and SVGAGI. Between the trimmed V and J ends, which lost 6 bases and 1 base, there was a span of 9 bases. The CDR3 runs 13 residues. The CDR3 loop reads CASRRWRNTEAFF. Written as DNA, the CDR3 is TGTGCCAGCAGAAGATGGAGGAACACTGAAGCTTTCTTT.

Remarks on this clone: Different DNA sequences within this sample yield the same CDR3. The J gene is TRBJ2-2, the V gene TRBV7-2; 7 nucleotides agree with TRBD1. The CDR3 contains 13 residues. Per the germline V gene, CDR1 is SGHTA and CDR2 is FQGNSA. Unmatched junction bases numbered 2, after V lost 4 bases and J lost 6 bases. CDR3 in amino acids: CASSSTGAGELFF. In DNA form, the CDR3 reads TGTGCCAGCAGCTCAACAGGGGCCGGGGAGCTGTTTTTT.

This chain joins TRBV4-2 and TRBJ1-1; TRBD1 matches 8 bases. With V trimmed by 3 bases and J by 0 bases, 6 bases remained unmatched. CDR3 length: 16 residues. The germline gives CDR1 LGHNA, CDR2 YNFKEQ. The CDR3 DNA follows: TGTGCCAGCAGCCAGACCGGCAGGGGGCTGAACACTGAAGCTTTCTTT. Translation gives CASSQTGRGLNTEAFF.

The chain uses TRBV6-6 and TRBJ1-1; 10 bases map to TRBD1. V lost 8 bases and J lost 5; bases outside the gene matches: 2. The CDR3 is 12 residues long. The germline V gene has CDR1 MNHNY and CDR2 SVGAGI (reference sequence). Here the CDR3 reads CASDRGPTEAFF. CDR3 nucleotides: TGTGCCAGCGACAGGGGGCCTACTGAAGCTTTCTTT.

This chain uses TRBV9 with TRBJ2-3; 8 bases fit TRBD2. The CDR3 covers 15 residues. Germline assignment: CDR1 SGDLS and CDR2 YYNGEE. V shed 4 bases and J 1 base; nucleotides not matched to a gene: 5. The CDR3 DNA follows: TGTGCCAGCAGCACCCGGGAGGGGGGCACAGATACGCAGTATTTT. It is translated as CASSTREGGTDTQYF.

The rearrangement joins TRBV18 to TRBJ2-7, with D tentatively TRBD2 (5 bases). Germline loops: CDR1 KGHSH, CDR2 LQKENI. This CDR3 has 16 residues. V was cut by 0 bases and J by 8 bases, with 20 bases left in between. The CDR3 DNA sequence: TGTGCCAGCTCACCACCCGCGGCACTCGTAAGCGGCAAGCAGTACTTC. Protein: CASSPPAALVSGKQYF.

The V and J genes are TRBV6-4 and TRBJ1-6, with D possibly matching TRBD1 (6 bases). Germline V gene lookup returns CDR1 MRHNA and CDR2 SNTAGT. CDR3 length: 16 residues. Trimming left V 6 bases short and J 7 bases short, with 19 bases between. CDR3: CASSAPPTGSNSPLHF. CDR3 coding DNA: TGTGCCAGCAGCGCTCCTCCCACAGGGTCAAATTCACCCCTCCACTTT.